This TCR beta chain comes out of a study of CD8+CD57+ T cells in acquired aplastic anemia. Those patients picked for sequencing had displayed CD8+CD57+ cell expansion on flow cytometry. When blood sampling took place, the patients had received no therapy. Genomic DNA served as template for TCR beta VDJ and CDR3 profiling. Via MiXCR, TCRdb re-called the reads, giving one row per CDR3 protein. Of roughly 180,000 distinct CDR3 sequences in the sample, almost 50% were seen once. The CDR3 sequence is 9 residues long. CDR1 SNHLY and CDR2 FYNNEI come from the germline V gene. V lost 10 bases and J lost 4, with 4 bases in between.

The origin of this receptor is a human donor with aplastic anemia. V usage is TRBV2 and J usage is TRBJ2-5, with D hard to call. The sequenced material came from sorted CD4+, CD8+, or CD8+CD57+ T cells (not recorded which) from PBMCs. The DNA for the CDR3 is TGTGCCACCACAGAGACCCAGTACTTC. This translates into CATTETQYF.